The rows below give T cell receptor beta chains drawn from one sample of a study of blood T cell repertoires in COVID-19. Assay: immunoSEQ multiplex PCR; the TCRdb copy retains only in-frame clones and omits some. The sample has 300,000 to 400,000 clones, about 86% seen once. The sequenced sample was peripheral blood. All receptors come from a man aged 25-40 years with active or convalescent COVID-19. Both conserved end residues are part of each CDR3. Each record gives: clone size, D gene, V gene, J gene, CDR3 protein, CDR3 DNA. D genes are given only for firm matches. A clone size is listed for some rows: how often the clone was seen (once, few, many), or a class if it is expanded.

>NA|NA|TRBV19|TRBJ2-2
CATSRTGELFF
TGTGCCACCTCTAGGACCGGGGAGCTGTTTTTT
>NA|TRBD1|TRBV5-4|TRBJ1-2
CASSFWTGNGYTF
TGTGCCAGCAGCTTCTGGACAGGGAATGGCTACACCTTC
>NA|NA|TRBV11-2|TRBJ2-7
CASSLPGRGQYF
TGTGCCAGCAGCTTGCCCGGTCGGGGGCAGTACTTC
>NA|NA|TRBV6-1|TRBJ2-6
CASSEWFGAGANVLTF
TGTGCCAGCAGTGAGTGGTTCGGGGCTGGGGCCAACGTCCTGACTTTC
>NA|NA|TRBV6-2/TRBV6-3|TRBJ1-2
CASSYSLNYGYTF
TGTGCCAGCAGTTACTCCCTGAACTATGGCTACACCTTC
>NA|TRBD1|TRBV11-2|TRBJ1-6
CASSSRDRTLSPLHF
TGTGCCAGCAGCTCCCGGGACAGGACTCTCTCACCCCTCCACTTT
>NA|NA|TRBV3-1/TRBV3-2|TRBJ1-1
CASSQQVNTEAFF
TGTGCCAGCAGCCAGCAGGTGAACACTGAAGCTTTCTTT
>NA|TRBD2|TRBV9|TRBJ2-1
CASSAGLAGDNEQFF
TGTGCCAGCAGCGCGGGACTAGCGGGCGACAATGAGCAGTTCTTC
>NA|NA|TRBV29-1|TRBJ1-1
CSVRGRRTGTEAFF
TGCAGCGTCCGAGGGAGACGGACGGGCACTGAAGCTTTCTTT
>NA|TRBD1|TRBV18|TRBJ1-5
CASSRWGQLDQPQHF
TGTGCCAGCTCACGGTGGGGACAGTTGGATCAGCCCCAGCATTTT
>NA|TRBD1|TRBV11-3|TRBJ1-1
CASFDRAGGTEAFF
TGTGCCAGCTTCGACAGGGCCGGGGGAACTGAAGCTTTCTTT
>once|NA|TRBV4-3|TRBJ2-1
CASSQGIGYNEQFF
TGCGCCAGCAGCCAAGGTATCGGTTACAATGAGCAGTTCTTC
>NA|TRBD1|TRBV2|TRBJ1-2
CASSEYRTGTGYTF
TGTGCCAGCAGTGAATACCGGACAGGGACTGGCTACACCTTC
>NA|TRBD2|TRBV18|TRBJ2-3
CASSRLAAPLDTQYF
TGTGCCAGCTCCCGACTAGCGGCCCCCCTCGATACGCAGTATTTT
>NA|NA|TRBV11-2|TRBJ2-3
CASSLSGFSTDTQYF
TGTGCCAGCAGCTTAAGTGGCTTCAGCACAGATACGCAGTATTTT
>NA|TRBD2|TRBV9|TRBJ2-3
CASSAPTSGGDSDTQYF
TGTGCCAGCAGCGCCCCGACTAGCGGGGGGGATTCAGATACGCAGTATTTT
>once|NA|TRBV28|TRBJ2-4
CASSSRRQGWAKNIQYF
TGTGCCAGCAGTTCCCGACGGCAGGGGTGGGCCAAAAACATTCAGTACTTC
>NA|NA|TRBV29-1|TRBJ2-3
CSVRRQAGDTQYF
TGCAGCGTTCGCAGACAGGCAGGGGATACGCAGTATTTT
>NA|NA|TRBV5-1|TRBJ1-1
CASSLDPGNTEAFF
TGCGCCAGCAGCTTGGACCCAGGGAACACTGAAGCTTTCTTT
>NA|NA|TRBV2|TRBJ1-2
CATTSNGGDGYTF
TGTGCCACCACCTCGAACGGGGGTGACGGCTACACCTTC
>NA|NA|TRBV14|TRBJ2-1
CASSQGVSSVFSYNEQFF
TGTGCCAGCAGCCAAGGGGTTAGTAGCGTGTTCTCCTACAATGAGCAGTTCTTC
>NA|NA|TRBV7-2|TRBJ1-5
CASSLEGVIIEPQHF
TGTGCCAGCAGCTTAGAAGGGGTCATCATTGAGCCCCAGCATTTT
>NA|TRBD1|TRBV27|TRBJ1-1
CASSRTGQESTEAFF
TGTGCCAGCAGTCGAACAGGACAGGAGTCCACTGAAGCTTTCTTT
>few|TRBD2|TRBV6-5|TRBJ2-7
CASRELAGGGEQYF
TGTGCCAGCAGGGAGCTAGCGGGAGGCGGCGAGCAGTACTTC
>NA|NA|TRBV28|TRBJ2-3
CASSRRREKRGSTDTQYF
TGTGCCAGCAGCCGCCGAAGGGAGAAGAGAGGGAGCACAGATACGCAGTATTTT
>NA|NA|TRBV4-1|TRBJ1-1
CASTPGVNTEAFF
TGCGCCAGCACCCCAGGGGTGAACACTGAAGCTTTCTTT
>NA|NA|TRBV20-1|TRBJ2-1
CSASGAGSLPYNEQFF
TGCAGTGCTAGTGGTGCGGGATCTCTCCCCTACAATGAGCAGTTCTTC
>NA|TRBD1|TRBV29-1|TRBJ1-5
CSVRQGDREHF
TGCAGCGTCCGGCAGGGGGACAGGGAGCATTTT
>NA|NA|TRBV24-1|TRBJ1-1
CATSGRAGTEAFF
TGTGCCACCAGTGGCAGGGCAGGCACTGAAGCTTTCTTT
>NA|NA|TRBV21-1|TRBJ1-2
CASSPRGAGYGYTF
TGTGCCAGCAGCCCTCGGGGCGCGGGGTATGGCTACACCTTC
>NA|NA|TRBV30|TRBJ1-4
CAWSPRFGVTNEKLFF
TGTGCCTGGAGCCCCCGGTTTGGAGTAACTAATGAAAAACTGTTTTTT
>NA|NA|TRBV19|TRBJ1-5
CASTQGGQPQHF
TGTGCCAGTACACAGGGCGGTCAGCCCCAGCATTTT
>NA|NA|TRBV7-2|TRBJ1-3
CASSLAGGDSGNTIYF
TGTGCCAGCAGCTTAGCTGGGGGGGACTCTGGAAACACCATATATTTT
>NA|TRBD1|TRBV7-9|TRBJ1-2
CASSSGTGPTGYTF
TGTGCCAGCAGCTCCGGGACAGGGCCAACAGGCTACACCTTC
>NA|TRBD2|TRBV28|TRBJ2-7
CATSGSWEQYF
TGTGCGACCAGCGGGAGCTGGGAGCAGTACTTC
>NA|TRBD1|TRBV6-5|TRBJ1-1
CATYEQGRNTEAFF
TGTGCCACGTACGAACAGGGGCGGAACACTGAAGCTTTCTTT
>many|NA|TRBV6-2/TRBV6-3|TRBJ2-7
CASSSGGTYEQYF
TGTGCCAGCAGTTCTGGAGGGACCTACGAGCAGTACTTC
>once|TRBD2|TRBV7-8|TRBJ2-3
CASSFLLAGVPDTQYF
TGTGCCAGCAGCTTTTTACTAGCGGGAGTCCCAGATACGCAGTATTTT
>NA|TRBD1|TRBV6-1|TRBJ1-5
CASSEGTGWNHQPQHF
TGTGCCAGCAGTGAAGGGACAGGGTGGAACCATCAGCCCCAGCATTTT
>NA|TRBD2|TRBV5-1|TRBJ2-2
CASSPTSGNTGELFF
TGCGCCAGCAGCCCGACTAGCGGTAACACCGGGGAGCTGTTTTTT
>NA|TRBD2|TRBV10-1|TRBJ2-1
CASKGTSVNEQFF
TGCGCCAGCAAGGGGACTAGCGTCAATGAGCAGTTCTTC
>NA|NA|TRBV27|TRBJ1-6
CASNIVGGRSPLHF
TGTGCCAGCAACATCGTAGGCGGTCGGTCACCCCTCCACTTT
>NA|NA|TRBV9|TRBJ1-6
CASSVGTSAPYSPLHF
TGTGCCAGCAGCGTAGGGACTTCCGCGCCCTATTCACCCCTCCACTTT
>NA|TRBD2|TRBV9|TRBJ2-5
CASSLGLASGETQYF
TGTGCCAGCAGCCTGGGACTAGCATCGGGAGAGACCCAGTACTTC
>few|TRBD1|TRBV25-1|TRBJ1-1
CASSERSGTGNTEAFF
TGTGCCAGCAGTGAGAGATCCGGGACAGGGAACACTGAAGCTTTCTTT